The present T cell receptor (beta chain) was sequenced within a study of Graves' ophthalmopathy and Graves' hyperthyroidism. As the template, RNA transcripts were used to amplify TCR beta CDR3 regions. Second-round multiplex PCR came after a first-round RT-PCR that employed HTBI primers. MiXCR was run by TCRdb on the multiplex PCR reads, yielding one entry per CDR3 protein. The sample has approximately 700,000 distinct CDR3 sequences, roughly two fifths seen once. The authors isolated PBMCs from around 10 ml of fresh peripheral blood. In germline, CDR1 is DFQATT, CDR2 SNEGSKA (reference sequence). The CDR3 runs 13 residues. Trimming removed 3 bases from V and 0 bases from J; junction bases left unmatched: 1.

The source of this sequence is an adult man with Graves' ophthalmopathy. The chain combines TRBV20-1 with TRBJ1-2; TRBD1 agrees at 7 bases. Input material: peripheral blood. The CDR3 sequence is CSARTGTNYGYTF. DNA of the CDR3: TGCAGTGCTAGGACAGGGACTAACTATGGCTACACCTTC.